The 23 T cell receptor beta chains below come from one sample, sequenced in a study of cytomegalovirus exposure and HLA in healthy donors. Assay used: immunoSEQ multiplex PCR; TCRdb lists only in-frame clones, some missing. The table lists some 150,000 clones, roughly 89% of them singletons. The material sequenced was PBMCs. The receptors come from a woman younger than 35 in good health and CMV-seropositive.

V gene TRBV7-3 combines with J gene TRBJ2-1; TRBD2 matches 10 bases. The ends lost 5 bases at V and 6 bases at J; junction bases unmatched: 7. Per germline, CDR1 SGHTA and CDR2 FQGTGA. The CDR3 sequence is 15 residues long. In nucleotides, the CDR3 is TGTGCCAGCAGCCACGGACTAGCGGCCTCCAATGAGCAGTTCTTC. It translates to CASSHGLAASNEQFF.

The chain combines TRBV28 with TRBJ2-5, with 7 bases that match TRBD2. V trimming: 6 bases; J trimming: 2 bases; junction bases outside the gene matches: 9. The CDR3 is made up of 15 amino acids. Germline CDR1 and CDR2: MDHEN and SYDVKM. The CDR3 loop is CASRATNGGQETQYF. For the CDR3, the DNA is TGTGCCAGCAGGGCCACAAACGGGGGGCAAGAGACCCAGTACTTC.

The chain joins TRBV5-1 to TRBJ2-7; maybe TRBD2 (5 bases). Trimming shortened V by 0 bases and J by 9 bases, and 13 bases separated the two germline ends. CDR1 is SGHRS and CDR2 is YFSETQ in the germline V gene. This CDR3 has 13 residues. CDR3 loop: CASSLDSEEGQYF. CDR3 in DNA: TGCGCCAGCAGCTTGGATTCGGAAGAGGGGCAGTACTTC.

This chain joins TRBV11-1 and TRBJ2-1, with 10 bases identical to TRBD2. The CDR3 covers 16 residues. V was clipped by 5 bases and J by 4 bases; unmatched bases: 8. Per the germline V gene, CDR1 is SGHAT and CDR2 is FQDESV (reference sequence). CDR3 region: CASSNLAGVVYNEQFF. The CDR3 region has the DNA TGTGCCAGCAGCAACCTAGCGGGAGTTGTTTACAATGAGCAGTTCTTC.

The rearrangement joins TRBV7-6 to TRBJ2-7; D is ambiguous. V was trimmed by 1 base and J by 6 bases, leaving 10 bases between them. This CDR3 is built from 13 residues. Germline V gene data show CDR1 as SGHVS and CDR2 as FNYEAQ. The CDR3, as DNA: TGTGCCAGCAGCTTAGTTTTACTAAGCGAGCAGTACTTC. Amino acids: CASSLVLLSEQYF.

To note about this clone: This clone may be a read error of a much larger clone one base away. This chain joins TRBV6-4 and TRBJ2-1; 11 bases agree with TRBD1. The germline V gene encodes CDR1 MRHNA and CDR2 SNTAGT. V lost 3 bases, J lost 3 bases, and 1 base stayed unmatched. The CDR3 totals 15 residues. The CDR3 loop is CASSEGTGGYNEQFF. The CDR3 region has the DNA TGTGCCAGCAGTGAAGGGACAGGGGGCTACAATGAGCAGTTCTTC.

This clone was seen a few times. The rearrangement uses TRBV5-1 and TRBJ1-3; weak D call: TRBD1 (6 bases). Germline V gene data show CDR1 as SGHRS and CDR2 as YFSETQ. V was trimmed by 5 bases and J by 3 bases, leaving 15 bases between them. There are 15 residues in the CDR3. In DNA form, the CDR3 reads TGCGCCAGCAGTTCCACAGGGTTAGTTGGAAACACCATATATTTT. Translated, it gives CASSSTGLVGNTIYF.

This clone was seen only once. V and J are TRBV10-1 and TRBJ2-3; TRBD1 matches 8 bases. V was pared by 5 bases and J by 2 bases, with 6 bases of the junction left unmatched. Germline CDR1 reads WNHNN; CDR2 reads SYGVQD (reference sequence). CDR3 size: 15 residues. In DNA, the CDR3 is TGCGCCAGCAGTCGGGGGACAGGTGACACAGATACGCAGTATTTT. Translated, it gives CASSRGTGDTDTQYF.

V usage is TRBV10-2 and J usage is TRBJ1-2; 7 bases are shared with TRBD1. The CDR3 is 15 residues long. Trimming at V came to 6 bases and at J to 4 bases, leaving 11 bases not matched to a gene. Germline lookup yields CDR1 WSHSY and CDR2 SAAADI. The CDR3 spells CASSTTPTGSYGYTF. The CDR3 DNA follows: TGCGCCAGCAGCACGACTCCGACAGGGAGCTATGGCTACACCTTC.

This rearrangement joins TRBV6-5 to TRBJ2-5, with D possibly being TRBD1 (5 bases). The ends were cut back, 2 bases at V and 4 bases at J, with 5 bases in the middle. Germline values: CDR1 MNHEY, CDR2 SVGAGI. This CDR3 spans 12 amino acids. The CDR3 reads CASSYRGETQYF. The CDR3, as DNA: TGTGCCAGCAGTTACAGGGGAGAGACCCAGTACTTC.

The chain is built from TRBV11-2 and TRBJ1-2; maybe TRBD1 (6 bases). V shed 6 bases and J shed 5 bases, with 19 bases lying between them. Germline CDR1 and CDR2: SGHAT and FQNNGV. CDR3 length: 15 amino acids. CDR3 sequence (DNA): TGTGCCAGCAGTTCGGGTACAGGGAGAGGTTATGGCTACACCTTC. Protein: CASSSGTGRGYGYTF. Using reference TRBV11-2 and TRBJ1-2 for the parts outside the CDR3, the full variable domain is EAGVAQSPRYKIIEKRQSVAFWCNPISGHATLYWYQQILGQGPKLLIQFQNNGVVDDSQLPKDRFSAERLKGVDSTLKIQPAKLEDSAVYLCASSSGTGRGYGYTFGSGTRLTVV.

V and J are TRBV10-3 and TRBJ2-7; D may be TRBD1 (6 bases). CDR1 and CDR2 (germline): ENHRY, SYGVKD. CDR3 length: 11 amino acids. V lost 10 bases to trimming and J lost 5 bases, with 12 bases between them. The CDR3 DNA reads TGTGCCACCCGATACAGGGACGAGCAGTACTTC. It specifies CATRYRDEQYF.

This clone turned up a few times. The chain carries TRBV29-1 and TRBJ2-2; D is ambiguous. CDR3 length equals 17 residues. Germline CDR1 and CDR2: SQVTM and ANQGSEA. The germline V and J ends were trimmed by 4 bases and 0 bases, with 18 bases remaining between them. The CDR3 here is CSVGGGIEYANTGELFF. CDR3 nucleotide sequence: TGCAGCGTTGGCGGCGGTATCGAATACGCGAACACCGGGGAGCTGTTTTTT.

V and J are TRBV2 and TRBJ1-6; D is unresolved. The length of the CDR3 is 12 residues. The germline V gene has CDR1 SNHLY and CDR2 FYNNEI. V lost 4 bases and J lost 8, with 6 bases in between. CDR3: CASSARDSPLHF. CDR3 nucleotides: TGTGCCAGCAGTGCGAGGGATTCACCCCTCCACTTT.

The genes are TRBV10-3 and TRBJ1-5, with unresolved D. V was shortened by 6 bases and J by 2 bases, with 20 bases between the two germline ends. The CDR3 runs to 17 residues. Germline CDR1 is ENHRY and CDR2 is SYGVKD. The CDR3 sequence is CAISRTHPKEGNQPQHF. DNA for the CDR3: TGTGCCATCAGCCGGACTCACCCTAAAGAGGGCAATCAGCCCCAGCATTTT.

This chain links TRBV5-4 with TRBJ1-1; 9 bases fit TRBD1. This CDR3 has 17 amino acids. CDR1 and CDR2 from the germline V gene are SGHNT and YYREEE (reference sequence). V shed 4 bases and J 8 bases; nucleotides not matched to a gene: 18. The CDR3: CASSTHQSRTGEVEAFF. The CDR3 coding sequence is TGTGCCAGCAGCACCCATCAGTCCCGGACAGGGGAGGTCGAAGCTTTCTTT.

This chain connects TRBV11-2 to TRBJ2-6, with TRBD1 as a possible D gene (6 bases). CDR3 length equals 17 residues. V was cut by 5 bases and J by 2 bases, with 16 bases left in between. Germline-derived CDR1 and CDR2 are SGHAT and FQNNGV. The CDR3 sequence is CASSTRDTGTGANVLTF. The CDR3 nucleotides read TGTGCCAGCAGCACTCGGGACACAGGTACTGGGGCCAACGTCCTGACTTTC.

The chain links TRBV5-6 to TRBJ2-5, with D perhaps TRBD1 (5 bases). This CDR3 is 14 amino acids long. Per germline, CDR1 SGHDT and CDR2 YYEEEE. Trimming removed 3 bases at V and 4 bases at J, with 13 bases between. The CDR3 spells CASSWGTGRETQYF. DNA for the CDR3: TGTGCCAGCAGCTGGGGTACAGGACGAGAGACCCAGTACTTC.

J is TRBJ2-3 and V is TRBV6-4; TRBD2 might be the D (5 bases). Germline CDR1 reads MRHNA; CDR2 reads SNTAGT. V was cut by 7 bases and J by 5 bases, with 7 bases left in between. The CDR3 loop spans 11 amino acids. CDR3 loop: CASIREDTQYF. The CDR3 nucleotides read TGTGCCAGCATCCGGGAAGATACGCAGTATTTT.

The chain is built from TRBV5-1 and TRBJ2-7; TRBD1 might be the D (6 bases). This CDR3 has 15 residues. Trimming left V 0 bases short and J 4 bases short, with 14 bases between. Germline V gene data show CDR1 as SGHRS and CDR2 as YFSETQ. This CDR3 reads CASSLAPGQDYEQYF. The CDR3 region has the DNA TGCGCCAGCAGCTTGGCCCCGGGACAAGATTACGAGCAGTACTTC.

This clone came up once. This chain links TRBV6-5 with TRBJ2-1; weak D call: TRBD1 (5 bases). The V end lost 4 bases, the J end lost 9 bases, and 19 bases lay between the germline ends. Germline V gene data show CDR1 as MNHEY and CDR2 as SVGAGI. This CDR3 region has 15 residues. The CDR3 region has the DNA TGTGCCAGCAGTTTCGGTGGGCTTTCCCAGGGTGAGCAGTTCTTC. Its translation is CASSFGGLSQGEQFF.

The chain couples TRBV7-2 to TRBJ2-3; D is unclear. Germline V CDR1 and CDR2: SGHTA, FQGNSA. Deletions cut 4 bases from V and 4 bases from J, with 9 bases between. The CDR3 runs 13 residues. The CDR3 loop reads CASSSQLPDTQYF. CDR3 DNA: TGTGCCAGCAGCTCCCAACTACCAGATACGCAGTATTTT.

This clone was recorded only once. The J gene is TRBJ2-1, the V gene TRBV2, with 11 positions matching TRBD2. Germline V gene data show CDR1 as SNHLY and CDR2 as FYNNEI. The CDR3 spans 15 residues. J was trimmed by 3 bases and V by 3 bases; bases with no gene match: 1. CDR3 coding DNA: TGTGCCAGCAGTGAGGGACTAGCGGACTACAATGAGCAGTTCTTC. Translating gives CASSEGLADYNEQFF.